This TCR beta chain came from a study of blood T cells in healthy people across ages. Sample-barcoded 5' priming and a J-beta primer mix drove a second PCR of about 6 to 12 cycles. TCRdb processed the 5' RACE reads anew with MiXCR; each CDR3 protein has one entry. The table has 1.5 million to 2 million distinct CDR3 sequences, 25% to 30% seen once; the top ten hold roughly 8.2%. Those donating, healthy Caucasian individuals from Russia, were aged about 6 to 100. Peripheral blood samples of around 11 milliliters were drawn from each donor. Every sample gave at least 6 micrograms of total RNA when it was extracted. Points from the study as a whole: Possibly, changes in expanded clonotypes were confounded because donor CMV status was unknown.

With regard to this clonotype: Antigen unknown.

Source material: blood. The clonotype comes from a woman aged 25-40 years in good health.

Here the CDR3 reads CSAETGARVSETQYF. The CDR3 DNA follows: TGCAGTGCCGAGACGGGGGCGCGTGTCTCAGAGACCCAGTACTTC. V usage is TRBV20-1 and J usage is TRBJ2-5; D may correspond to TRBD1 or TRBD2 (6 bases each). V was shortened by 6 bases and J by 4 bases, with 21 bases between the two germline ends. This CDR3 is 15 amino acids long. Germline V lookup: CDR1 DFQATT, CDR2 SNEGSKA (reference sequence).